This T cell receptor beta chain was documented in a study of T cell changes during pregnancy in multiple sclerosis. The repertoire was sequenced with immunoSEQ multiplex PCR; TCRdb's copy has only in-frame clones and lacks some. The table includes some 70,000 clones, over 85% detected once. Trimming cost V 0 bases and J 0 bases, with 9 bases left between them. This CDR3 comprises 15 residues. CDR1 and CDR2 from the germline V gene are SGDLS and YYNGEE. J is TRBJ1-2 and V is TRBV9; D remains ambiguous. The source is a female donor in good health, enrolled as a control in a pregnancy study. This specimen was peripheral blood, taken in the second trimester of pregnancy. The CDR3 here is CASSVGRGSNYGYTF. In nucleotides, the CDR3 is TGTGCCAGCAGCGTAGGCCGGGGATCTAACTATGGCTACACCTTC.